The source of this T cell receptor (beta chain) is a study of blood T cell repertoires in COVID-19. Overall study: Material from acute and convalescent COVID-19 was sourced from the United States, Italy and Spain. Sample material is recorded as cDNA or gDNA derived from T cells, B-cell-depleted T cells, or PBMCs.

In the authors' methods: Nucleated cell counts were estimated from reference gene primer amplification. Assay: immunoSEQ multiplex PCR; the TCRdb copy retains only in-frame clones and omits some. D and trimming come from the DNA, and the V and J calls and clone size come from that table. Found here are about 380,000 clones, over 75% of them singletons; the top ten hold about 2.7%. The ends lost 6 bases at V and 0 bases at J; junction bases unmatched: 2. This CDR3 spans 14 amino acids. The V gene's germline CDR1 is LNHNV and CDR2 YYDKDF (reference sequence). The sequence was obtained from a woman aged 30 to 39 who had recovered from COVID-19. Material for sequencing was PBMCs or T cells enriched from blood (not recorded which). The chain combines TRBV15 with TRBJ1-3; 7 bases map to TRBD1. CDR3 in DNA: TGTGCCACCAGACAGGGGTCCTCTGGAAACACCATATATTTT. It yields the protein CATRQGSSGNTIYF.